What follows are 8 T cell receptor beta chains derived from one specimen sequenced in a study of OX40 agonist ivuxolimab in advanced cancers. Libraries were prepared by immunoSEQ multiplex PCR; TCRdb keeps only in-frame clonotypes and omits some of them. There are around 69,000 clones in the sample; 88% occur only once, and approximately 2.8% lies in the top ten. The sample in question was CD4+ or CD8+ T cells sorted from blood, obtained in a trial of the OX40 agonist ivuxolimab. These TCRs come from an adult with an advanced solid tumor such as melanoma, head and neck, liver or kidney cancer.

The gene calls are TRBV14 and TRBJ2-7; 8 bases are shared with TRBD1. In germline, CDR1 is SGHDN, CDR2 FVKESK. V shed 0 bases, J shed 3 bases, and the junction held 10 bases outside the gene matches. The CDR3 is 17 amino acids. CDR3: CASSQEIWTGKFYEQYF. CDR3 bases: TGTGCCAGCAGCCAAGAAATCTGGACAGGGAAGTTCTACGAGCAGTACTTC.

The CDR3 nucleotides are TGTGCCAGCAGCTTACAACCTATAGATACGCAGTATTTT. Encoded protein: CASSLQPIDTQYF. The rearrangement links TRBV7-3 to TRBJ2-3; D not certain. The CDR3 contains 13 residues. The germline V gene encodes CDR1 SGHTA and CDR2 FQGTGA. Trimming shortened V by 2 bases and J by 5 bases, and 8 bases separated the two germline ends.

V is TRBV20-1 and J is TRBJ2-1; D is unclear. V dropped 3 bases and J dropped 5 bases, with 2 bases sitting between them. CDR3 size: 10 residues. Germline V CDR1 and CDR2: DFQATT, SNEGSKA (reference sequence). The CDR3 is CSASDNEQFF. The CDR3 nucleotides read TGCAGTGCTAGCGACAATGAGCAGTTCTTC.

This clone was picked up one time. This chain connects TRBV7-8 to TRBJ1-1; 11 positions agree with TRBD1. The germline V gene encodes CDR1 SGHVS and CDR2 FQNEAQ. The CDR3 sequence is 15 residues long. V lost 5 bases, J lost 1 base, and 3 bases stayed unmatched. The CDR3 region is CASSRDRGENTEAFF. The CDR3 DNA reads as TGTGCCAGCAGCAGGGACAGGGGGGAGAACACTGAAGCTTTCTTT.

The V call is TRBV5-6, the J call TRBJ2-7, with D unclear. This CDR3 has 11 residues. V lost 1 base and J 3 bases, leaving 2 bases between the germline ends. Looked up from germline, CDR1 is SGHDT and CDR2 is YYEEEE. CDR3 DNA sequence: TGTGCCAGCAGCTTGAACTACGAGCAGTACTTC. It translates to CASSLNYEQYF.

This rearrangement joins TRBV29-1 to TRBJ2-7; a possible D gene is TRBD1 (6 bases). Germline assignment: CDR1 SQVTM and CDR2 ANQGSEA. The germline V and J ends were trimmed by 6 bases and 0 bases, with 12 bases remaining between them. The length of the CDR3 is 13 residues. CDR3 nucleotide sequence: TGCAGCGTCCGGACAGTAAGCTCCTACGAGCAGTACTTC. Its protein product is CSVRTVSSYEQYF.

The rearrangement uses TRBV7-8 and TRBJ2-7; D gene unclear. Germline V gene sequence: CDR1 SGHVS, CDR2 FQNEAQ. Between the trimmed V and J ends, which lost 6 bases and 3 bases, there was a span of 12 bases. The CDR3 sequence is 13 residues long. The CDR3: CASRPTVIYEQYF. DNA for the CDR3: TGTGCCAGCAGACCTACGGTGATCTACGAGCAGTACTTC. Supplemented by reference TRBV7-8 and TRBJ2-7, the full variable domain reads GAGVSQSPRYKVAKRGQDVALRCDPISGHVSLFWYQQALGQGPEFLTYFQNEAQLDKSGLPSDRFFAERPEGSVSTLKIQRTQQEDSAVYLCASRPTVIYEQYFGPGTRLTVT.

The chain couples TRBV7-9 to TRBJ1-1, with unresolved D. V was clipped by 5 bases and J by 7 bases, with 23 bases between them. Germline V gene data show CDR1 as SEHNR and CDR2 as FQNEAQ (reference sequence). The CDR3 spans 16 residues. As DNA, the CDR3 is TGTGCCAGCAGCCACGCTCGGGCCATGACGGAAAATGAAGCTTTCTTT. It specifies CASSHARAMTENEAFF.